A single sample is the source of the 27 T cell receptor beta chains below, sequenced in a study of T cell repertoires in cytomegalovirus infection. Which antigens these TCRs recognize remains unknown. A single record per CDR3 protein comes from TCRdb applying MiXCR to the reads. The data contain about 500,000 distinct CDR3 sequences, 30% to 40% of them singletons. The source was cultured PBMCs, collected from culture after CMV antigen stimulation. These receptors originate from a human donor in good health (CMV status not recorded). Some clones in this sample may be carry-over from other donors' samples.

The genes are TRBV7-6 and TRBJ1-1; TRBD1 is a possible D gene (5 bases). The germline V and J ends were trimmed by 3 bases and 1 base, with 12 bases remaining between them. Looked up from germline, CDR1 is SGHVS and CDR2 is FNYEAQ. This CDR3 comprises 15 residues. CDR3 sequence: CASSLYDSSNTEAFF. CDR3 coding DNA: TGTGCCAGCAGCTTGTACGACAGCTCGAACACTGAAGCTTTCTTT.

V is TRBV11-3 and J is TRBJ1-1, with unresolved D. CDR1 and CDR2 (germline): SGHNT, YENEEA. CDR3 length: 14 amino acids. Deletions cut 3 bases from V and 1 base from J, with 9 bases between. The CDR3 region has the DNA TGTGCCAGCAGCTTCGGCCCACAGAACACTGAAGCTTTCTTT. Amino acid sequence: CASSFGPQNTEAFF.

The gene calls are TRBV7-8 and TRBJ2-7; 7 bases line up with TRBD2. With V trimmed by 3 bases and J by 2 bases, 16 bases remained unmatched. The CDR3 loop spans 18 amino acids. Germline V lookup: CDR1 SGHVS, CDR2 FQNEAQ. The chain's CDR3 is CASSFLRPGRAGAYEQYF. The CDR3 DNA follows: TGTGCCAGCAGCTTCCTTCGTCCAGGGAGGGCCGGGGCCTACGAGCAGTACTTC.

This clonotype was counted a few times. This rearrangement joins TRBV20-1 to TRBJ2-5; D may be TRBD1 or TRBD2 (6 bases each). The V end was cut by 0 bases, the J end by 2 bases, with 16 bases between. The CDR3 contains 16 residues. Germline CDR1 DFQATT, CDR2 SNEGSKA (reference sequence). CDR3 amino acids: CSARDHGGGTQETQYF. CDR3 DNA: TGCAGTGCTAGAGATCATGGTGGCGGGACACAAGAGACCCAGTACTTC.

The gene calls are TRBV29-1 and TRBJ2-5, with D unresolved. Per the germline V gene, CDR1 is SQVTM and CDR2 is ANQGSEA. Trimming shortened V by 3 bases and J by 4 bases, and 15 bases separated the two germline ends. This CDR3 contains 14 residues. The CDR3 loop is CSVETRVTGETQYF. CDR3 coding DNA: TGCAGCGTTGAGACCCGGGTTACTGGAGAGACCCAGTACTTC.

The V gene is TRBV6-5, the J gene TRBJ2-3; D not resolved. There are 14 residues in the CDR3. Germline values: CDR1 MNHEY, CDR2 SVGAGI. V was shortened by 6 bases and J by 3 bases, with 13 bases between the two germline ends. The CDR3 DNA reads TGTGCCAGCAGCCCTTGGAGTAGTACAGATACGCAGTATTTT. Translated, it gives CASSPWSSTDTQYF.

V is TRBV5-4 and J is TRBJ2-1; D call uncertain. Germline-derived CDR1 and CDR2 are SGHNT and YYREEE (reference sequence). The ends were cut back, 4 bases at V and 4 bases at J, with 15 bases in the middle. This CDR3 has 15 amino acids. The CDR3, as DNA: TGTGCCAGCAGCCCCTCAGCAGTTAATTACAATGAGCAGTTCTTC. Translated, it gives CASSPSAVNYNEQFF.

This clonotype turned up a few times. J is TRBJ2-1 and V is TRBV6-5; possibly TRBD2 for D (7 bases). The CDR3 runs 17 residues. The V gene lost 4 bases and the J gene lost 8 bases, with 24 bases spanning the gap. CDR1 is MNHEY and CDR2 is SVGAGI in the germline V gene. The CDR3 loop reads CASSWGLGGGKIYEQFF. CDR3 sequence (DNA): TGTGCCAGCAGTTGGGGGCTAGGGGGGGGGAAGATATATGAGCAGTTCTTC.

To note about this clonotype: An end of the junction does not agree with germline; a read error may underlie this. This sequence joins TRBV19 and TRBJ1-5, with D uncertain. CDR1 LNHDA and CDR2 SQIVND come from the germline V gene (reference sequence). This CDR3 spans 16 amino acids. The CDR3 nucleotides read TGTGCCGGTAGTATCCCCACAGCCCCTGGCGATCAGCCCCAGCATTTT. This encodes CAGSIPTAPGDQPQHF.

This clonotype was seen many times. V and J are TRBV12-3 or TRBV12-4 and TRBJ2-5; 7 bases align to TRBD1. CDR3 length equals 13 residues. The V segment lost 2 bases and the J segment 3 bases; nucleotides outside the gene matches: 0. CDR3 sequence reads: CASSLQGEETQYF. CDR3 coding DNA: TGTGCCAGCAGTTTACAGGGGGAAGAGACCCAGTACTTC.

This clonotype was seen only a few times. The chain combines TRBV29-1 with TRBJ2-5, with D maybe TRBD1 (6 bases). From germline, CDR1 is SQVTM and CDR2 ANQGSEA. This CDR3 spans 13 amino acids. Trimming took off 6 bases at V and 1 base at J, with 12 bases between the two ends. CDR3 region: CSVQGGSQETQYF. The CDR3 nucleotides read TGCAGCGTCCAAGGGGGATCCCAAGAGACCCAGTACTTC.

In this sample, this clonotype turned up a few times. The chain uses TRBV30 and TRBJ1-1; no definite D call. The CDR3 is 11 amino acids. V lost 0 bases, J lost 6 bases, and 5 bases lay in between. Germline V gives CDR1 GTSNPN, CDR2 SVGIG (reference sequence). The CDR3 is CAWSVEAEAFF. CDR3 coding DNA: TGTGCCTGGAGTGTTGAGGCTGAAGCTTTCTTT.

The V gene is TRBV29-1, the J gene TRBJ2-7, with 9 positions matching TRBD2. The V gene's germline CDR1 is SQVTM and CDR2 ANQGSEA. V lost 1 base, J lost 6 bases, and 13 bases stayed unmatched. This CDR3 has 16 residues. DNA of the CDR3: TGCAGCGTTGAAGGTGCGGCGGGAGGGCTATGGTCCGAGCAGTACTTC. It encodes CSVEGAAGGLWSEQYF.

In this sample, this clonotype turned up a few times. The gene calls are TRBV4-1 and TRBJ1-2, with TRBD1 identical over 7 bases. Germline lookup yields CDR1 MGHRA and CDR2 YSYEKL. With 1 base clipped from V and 4 bases from J, the junction kept 3 bases outside the gene matches. This CDR3 contains 14 residues. CDR3 in amino acids: CASSQGNRGYGYTF. CDR3 coding DNA: TGCGCCAGCAGCCAAGGAAACAGGGGCTATGGCTACACCTTC.

This chain links TRBV3-1 with TRBJ2-4, with 9 bases lining up with TRBD2. J gave up 4 bases and V 0 bases, and 10 bases lay outside the gene matches. CDR1 is LGHDT, CDR2 YNNKEL, per germline (reference sequence). CDR3 length: 18 amino acids. This chain's CDR3 is CASSQDRRGSGRKNIQYF. CDR3 DNA: TGTGCCAGCAGCCAAGATAGGAGGGGTAGCGGGAGAAAAAACATTCAGTACTTC.

This chain uses TRBV5-6 with TRBJ2-7, with TRBD2 matching over 9 bases. Trimming cost V 0 bases and J 6 bases; bases outside gene matches: 10. Germline V gives CDR1 SGHDT, CDR2 YYEEEE. CDR3 length: 16 amino acids. The CDR3 DNA is TGTGCCAGCAGCTTGGGACTAGCGGCCGGGATCGGCGAGCAGTACTTC. Amino acids: CASSLGLAAGIGEQYF.

This clonotype was seen a few times. The V and J genes are TRBV7-8 and TRBJ2-2; D ambiguous. This CDR3 has 13 amino acids. Germline V gene data show CDR1 as SGHVS and CDR2 as FQNEAQ. The V end was cut by 1 base, the J end by 6 bases, with 6 bases between. Here the CDR3 DNA reads TGTGCCAGCAGCTTAGTAGGAGCCGGGGAGCTGTTTTTT. It yields the protein CASSLVGAGELFF.

In this sample, this clonotype turned up a few times. This rearrangement joins TRBV6-5 to TRBJ2-3; D not resolved. V was shortened by 6 bases and J by 0 bases, with 16 bases between the two germline ends. Per the germline V gene, CDR1 is MNHEY and CDR2 is SVGAGI. The CDR3 is 16 residues long. The chain's CDR3 is CASRPTPRQSTDTQYF. In DNA, the CDR3 is TGTGCCAGCAGACCTACCCCCCGACAAAGCACAGATACGCAGTATTTT.

The CDR3 protein is CASSSGLFRTGELFF. CDR3 sequence (DNA): TGTGCCAGCAGCTCGGGACTTTTCCGAACCGGGGAGCTGTTTTTT. The J gene is TRBJ2-2, the V gene TRBV5-5; TRBD2 is a possible D gene (6 bases). The CDR3 has 15 amino acids. The V end lost 3 bases, the J end lost 5 bases, and 14 bases lay between the germline ends. Germline CDR1 and CDR2: SGHKS and YYEKEE (reference sequence).

The rearrangement joins TRBV2 to TRBJ1-5; TRBD1 matches 7 bases. The V gene end was trimmed by 6 bases and the J gene end by 5 bases; junction bases not matched to a gene: 10. The germline V gene encodes CDR1 SNHLY and CDR2 FYNNEI. This CDR3 contains 15 residues. The CDR3 region is CASSVQGLWDQPQHF. The CDR3 nucleotides are TGTGCCAGCAGCGTACAGGGGTTGTGGGATCAGCCCCAGCATTTT.

CDR3 region: CAITQRQGSSYNEQFF. The CDR3 nucleotides are TGTGCCATCACCCAAAGACAGGGGAGCTCCTACAATGAGCAGTTCTTC. This sequence joins TRBV10-3 and TRBJ2-1; 8 nucleotides align to TRBD1. CDR1 and CDR2 from the germline V gene are ENHRY and SYGVKD. This CDR3 region has 16 residues. The J segment lost 0 bases and the V segment lost 7 bases, leaving 8 bases of the junction unmatched.

The J gene is TRBJ2-1, the V gene TRBV28, with 8 nucleotides matching TRBD1. V trimming: 7 bases; J trimming: 8 bases; junction bases outside the gene matches: 7. This CDR3 is built from 13 residues. Germline-derived CDR1 and CDR2 are MDHEN and SYDVKM. CDR3 bases: TGTGCCAGCACCCCAGGGGGCAGGGATGAGCAGTTCTTC. Its translation: CASTPGGRDEQFF.

There are a few counts of this clonotype. The chain couples TRBV10-3 to TRBJ2-1, with a tentative D call TRBD2 (6 bases). This CDR3 spans 14 amino acids. The germline V gene has CDR1 ENHRY and CDR2 SYGVKD. Trimming cost V 5 bases and J 5 bases, with 13 bases left between them. CDR3 residues: CAISSLARDNEQFF. CDR3 DNA sequence: TGTGCCATCAGTTCGCTAGCGCGCGACAATGAGCAGTTCTTC.

This chain joins TRBV12-3 or TRBV12-4 and TRBJ2-5; tentative D call: TRBD2 (6 bases). The CDR3 covers 14 residues. V was cut by 7 bases and J by 4 bases, with 16 bases left in between. CDR3 bases: TGTGCCAGCACTCCGCGGGGAGCGAGAGAGACCCAGTACTTC. It specifies CASTPRGARETQYF.

In DNA form, the CDR3 reads TGCGCCAGCAGCCAAGATGTAATGGACAGGGTGTACAATGAGCAGTTCTTC. Its translation: CASSQDVMDRVYNEQFF. V is TRBV4-3 and J is TRBJ2-1; the match to TRBD1 covers 8 bases. The CDR3 is 17 amino acids. Trimming at V came to 0 bases and at J to 4 bases, leaving 8 bases not matched to a gene. CDR1 is LGHNA and CDR2 is YSLEER in the germline V gene.

The chain combines TRBV7-3 with TRBJ2-7, with 10 bases fitting TRBD2. Germline V lookup: CDR1 SGHTA, CDR2 FQGTGA. V trimming: 5 bases; J trimming: 0 bases; junction bases outside the gene matches: 7. The length of the CDR3 is 16 residues. CDR3 sequence (DNA): TGTGCCAGCAGCCAAGCCAGGACTAGCGGCTCCTACGAGCAGTACTTC. This gives the protein CASSQARTSGSYEQYF. Based on the CDR3 plus reference TRBV7-3 and TRBJ2-7, the full variable domain is GAGVSQTPSNKVTEKGKYVELRCDPISGHTALYWYRQSLGQGPEFLIYFQGTGAADDSGLPNDRFFAVRPEGSVSTLKIQRTERGDSAVYLCASSQARTSGSYEQYFGPGTRLTVT.

Here the CDR3 DNA reads TGTGCCAGCAGATGGTCCCAGACGGGAGGCTACACCTTC. Amino acids: CASRWSQTGGYTF. The J gene is TRBJ1-2, the V gene TRBV5-4; D is ambiguous. The CDR3 loop spans 13 amino acids. Germline V gene data show CDR1 as SGHNT and CDR2 as YYREEE (reference sequence). V lost 5 bases to trimming and J lost 8 bases, with 16 bases between them. The full variable domain, with the rest looked up from reference TRBV5-4 and TRBJ1-2, is ETGVTQSPTHLIKTRGQQVTLRCSSQSGHNTVSWYQQALGQGPQFIFQYYREEENGRGNFPPRFSGLQFPNYSSELNVNALELDDSALYLCASRWSQTGGYTFGSGTRLTVV.